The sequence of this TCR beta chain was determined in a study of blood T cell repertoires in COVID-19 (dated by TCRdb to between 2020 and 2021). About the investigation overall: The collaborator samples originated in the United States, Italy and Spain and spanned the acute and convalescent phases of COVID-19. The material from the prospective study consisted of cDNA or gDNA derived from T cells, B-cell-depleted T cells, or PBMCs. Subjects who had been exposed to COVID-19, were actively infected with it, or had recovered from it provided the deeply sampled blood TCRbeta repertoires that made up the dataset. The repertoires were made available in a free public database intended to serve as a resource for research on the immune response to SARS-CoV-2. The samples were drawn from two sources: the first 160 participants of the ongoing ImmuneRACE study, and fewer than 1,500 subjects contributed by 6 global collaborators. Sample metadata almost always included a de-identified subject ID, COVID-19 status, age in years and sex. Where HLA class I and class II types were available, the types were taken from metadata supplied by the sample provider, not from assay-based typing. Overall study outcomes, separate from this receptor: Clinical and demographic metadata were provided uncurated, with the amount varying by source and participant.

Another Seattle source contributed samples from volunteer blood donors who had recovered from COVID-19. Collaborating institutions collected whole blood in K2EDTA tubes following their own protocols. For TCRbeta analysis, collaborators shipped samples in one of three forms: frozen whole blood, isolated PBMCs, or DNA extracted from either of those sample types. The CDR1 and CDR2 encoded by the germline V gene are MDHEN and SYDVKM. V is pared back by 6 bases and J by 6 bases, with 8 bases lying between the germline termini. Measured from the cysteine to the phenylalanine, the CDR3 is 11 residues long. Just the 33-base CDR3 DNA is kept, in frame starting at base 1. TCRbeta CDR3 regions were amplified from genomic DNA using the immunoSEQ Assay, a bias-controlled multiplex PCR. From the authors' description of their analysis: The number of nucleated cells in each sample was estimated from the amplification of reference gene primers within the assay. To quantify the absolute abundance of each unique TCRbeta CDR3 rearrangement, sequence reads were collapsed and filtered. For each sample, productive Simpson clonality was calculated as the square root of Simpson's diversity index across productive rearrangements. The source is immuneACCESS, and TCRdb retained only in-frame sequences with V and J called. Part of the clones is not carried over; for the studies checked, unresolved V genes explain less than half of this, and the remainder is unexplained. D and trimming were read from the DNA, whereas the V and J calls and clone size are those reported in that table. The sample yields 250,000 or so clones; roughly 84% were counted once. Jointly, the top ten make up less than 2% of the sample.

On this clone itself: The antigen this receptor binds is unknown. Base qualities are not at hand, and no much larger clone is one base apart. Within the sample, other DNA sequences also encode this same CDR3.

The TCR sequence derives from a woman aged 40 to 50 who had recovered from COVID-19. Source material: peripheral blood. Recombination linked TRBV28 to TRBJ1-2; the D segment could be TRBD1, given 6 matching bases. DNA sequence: TGTGCCAGCAGCTACAGGGATGGCTACACCTTC. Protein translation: CASSYRDGYTF.